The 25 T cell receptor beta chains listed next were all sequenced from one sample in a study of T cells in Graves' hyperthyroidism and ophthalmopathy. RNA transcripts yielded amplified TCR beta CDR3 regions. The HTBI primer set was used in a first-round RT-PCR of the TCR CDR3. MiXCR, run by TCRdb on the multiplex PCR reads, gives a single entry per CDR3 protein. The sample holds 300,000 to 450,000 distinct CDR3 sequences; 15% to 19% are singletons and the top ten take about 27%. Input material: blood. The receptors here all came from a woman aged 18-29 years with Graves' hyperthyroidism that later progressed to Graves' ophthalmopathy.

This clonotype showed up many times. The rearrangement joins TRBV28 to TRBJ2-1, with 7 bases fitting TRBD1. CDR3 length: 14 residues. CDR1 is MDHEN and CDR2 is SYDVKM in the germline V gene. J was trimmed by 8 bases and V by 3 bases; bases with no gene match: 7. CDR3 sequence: CASSFETGYDEQFF. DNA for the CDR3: TGTGCCAGCAGTTTCGAGACAGGGTATGATGAGCAGTTCTTC.

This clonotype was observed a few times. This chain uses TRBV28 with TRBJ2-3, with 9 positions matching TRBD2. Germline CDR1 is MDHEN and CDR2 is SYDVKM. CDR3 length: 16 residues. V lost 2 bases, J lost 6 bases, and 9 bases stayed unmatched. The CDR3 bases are TGTGCCAGCAGTTTACCCTCGGCGGGAGGGCCGGATACGCAGTATTTT. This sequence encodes CASSLPSAGGPDTQYF.

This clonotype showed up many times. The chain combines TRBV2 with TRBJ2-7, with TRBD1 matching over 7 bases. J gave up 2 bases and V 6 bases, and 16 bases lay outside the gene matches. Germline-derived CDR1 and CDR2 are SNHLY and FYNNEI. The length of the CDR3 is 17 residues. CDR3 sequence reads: CASSHQNRGLLTYEQYF. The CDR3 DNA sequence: TGTGCCAGCAGCCACCAGAACAGGGGCCTTTTAACCTACGAGCAGTACTTC.

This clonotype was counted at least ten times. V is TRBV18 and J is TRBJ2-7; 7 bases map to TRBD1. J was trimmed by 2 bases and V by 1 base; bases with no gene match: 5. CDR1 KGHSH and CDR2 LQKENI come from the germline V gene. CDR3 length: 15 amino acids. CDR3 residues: CASSPQGANPYEQYF. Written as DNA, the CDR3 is TGTGCCAGCTCACCACAGGGGGCGAATCCCTACGAGCAGTACTTC. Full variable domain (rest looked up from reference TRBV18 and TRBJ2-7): NAGVMQNPRHLVRRRGQEARLRCSPMKGHSHVYWYRQLPEEGLKFMVYLQKENIIDESGMPKERFSAEFPKEGPSILRIQQVVRGDSAAYFCASSPQGANPYEQYFGPGTRLTVT.

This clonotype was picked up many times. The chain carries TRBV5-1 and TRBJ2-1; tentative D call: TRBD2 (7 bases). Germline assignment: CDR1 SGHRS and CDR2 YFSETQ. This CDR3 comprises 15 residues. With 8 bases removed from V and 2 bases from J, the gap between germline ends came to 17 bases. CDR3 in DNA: TGCGCCAGTACTATCGGCGGGGGCCCCTACAATGAGCAGTTCTTC. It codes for CASTIGGGPYNEQFF.

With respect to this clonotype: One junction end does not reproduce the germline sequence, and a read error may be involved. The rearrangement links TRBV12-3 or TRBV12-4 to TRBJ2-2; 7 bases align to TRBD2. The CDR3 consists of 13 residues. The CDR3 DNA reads TGTGCCAGCACCCGGGACTACACCGGGGACCTGTTTTTT. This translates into CASTRDYTGDLFF.

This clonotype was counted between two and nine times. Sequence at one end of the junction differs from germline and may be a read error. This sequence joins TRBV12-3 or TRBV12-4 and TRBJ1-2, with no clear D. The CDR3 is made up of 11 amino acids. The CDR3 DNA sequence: TGTGCCGGCAGTCCAGCCTATGGCTACACCTTC. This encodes CAGSPAYGYTF.

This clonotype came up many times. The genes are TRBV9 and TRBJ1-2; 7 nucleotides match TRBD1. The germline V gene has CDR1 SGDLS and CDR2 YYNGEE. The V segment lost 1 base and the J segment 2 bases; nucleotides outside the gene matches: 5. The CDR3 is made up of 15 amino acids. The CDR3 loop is CASSVSGQLNYGYTF. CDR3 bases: TGTGCCAGCAGCGTATCGGGACAGCTAAACTATGGCTACACCTTC. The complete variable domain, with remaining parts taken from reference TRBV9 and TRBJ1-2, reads DSGVTQTPKHLITATGQRVTLRCSPRSGDLSVYWYQQSLDQGLQFLIQYYNGEERAKGNILERFSAQQFPDLHSELNLSSLELGDSALYFCASSVSGQLNYGYTFGSGTRLTVV.

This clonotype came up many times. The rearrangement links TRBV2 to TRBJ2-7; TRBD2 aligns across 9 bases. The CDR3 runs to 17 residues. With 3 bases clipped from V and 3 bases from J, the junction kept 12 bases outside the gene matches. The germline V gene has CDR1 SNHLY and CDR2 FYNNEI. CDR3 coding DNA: TGTGCCAGCAGTGACTCTAGAAAGGCGGGAGGGAGCTACGAGCAGTACTTC. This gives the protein CASSDSRKAGGSYEQYF.

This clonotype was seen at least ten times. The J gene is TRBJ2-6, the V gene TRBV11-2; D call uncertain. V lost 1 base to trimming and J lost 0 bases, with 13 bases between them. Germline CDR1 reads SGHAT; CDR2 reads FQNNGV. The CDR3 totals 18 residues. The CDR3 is CASSLVGRLFSGANVLTF. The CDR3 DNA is TGTGCCAGCAGCTTAGTAGGCAGGCTTTTCTCTGGGGCCAACGTCCTGACTTTC.

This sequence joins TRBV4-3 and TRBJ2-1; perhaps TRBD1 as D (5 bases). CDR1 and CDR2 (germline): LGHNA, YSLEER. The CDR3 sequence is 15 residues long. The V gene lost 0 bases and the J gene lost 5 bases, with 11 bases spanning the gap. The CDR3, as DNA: TGCGCCAGCAGCCAAGATGGAACAGGTAACAATGAGCAGTTCTTC. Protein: CASSQDGTGNNEQFF.

Here the CDR3 reads CASKLGNTGELFF. DNA of the CDR3: TGCGCCAGCAAACTTGGGAACACCGGGGAGCTGTTTTTT. This chain uses TRBV10-1 with TRBJ2-2; D uncertain. Germline V gene sequence: CDR1 WNHNN, CDR2 SYGVQD (reference sequence). The length of the CDR3 is 13 residues. Trimming stripped 7 bases from V and 1 base from J, with 7 bases between.

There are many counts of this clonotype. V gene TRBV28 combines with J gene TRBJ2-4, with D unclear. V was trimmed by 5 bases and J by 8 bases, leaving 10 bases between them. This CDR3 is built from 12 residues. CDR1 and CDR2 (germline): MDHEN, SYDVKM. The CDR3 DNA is TGTGCCAGCAGTGTGCGTGGGTACATTCAGTACTTC. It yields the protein CASSVRGYIQYF.

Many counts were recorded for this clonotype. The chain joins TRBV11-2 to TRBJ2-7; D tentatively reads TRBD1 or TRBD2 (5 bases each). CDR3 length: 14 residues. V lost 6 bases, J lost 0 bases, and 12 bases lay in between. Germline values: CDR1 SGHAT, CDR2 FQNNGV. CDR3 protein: CASSSIGTSYEQYF. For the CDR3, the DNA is TGTGCCAGCAGTTCCATCGGGACCTCCTACGAGCAGTACTTC.

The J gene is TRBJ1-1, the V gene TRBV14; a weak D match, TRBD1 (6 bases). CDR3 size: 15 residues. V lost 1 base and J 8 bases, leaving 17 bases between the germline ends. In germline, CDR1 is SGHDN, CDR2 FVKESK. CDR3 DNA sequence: TGTGCCAGCAGCCAAGTATATCAGGGGCCGGTGGAAGCTTTCTTT. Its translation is CASSQVYQGPVEAFF. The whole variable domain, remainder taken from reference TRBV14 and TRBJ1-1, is EAGVTQFPSHSVIEKGQTVTLRCDPISGHDNLYWYRRVMGKEIKFLLHFVKESKQDESGMPNNRFLAERTGGTYSTLKVQPAELEDSGVYFCASSQVYQGPVEAFFGQGTRLTVV.

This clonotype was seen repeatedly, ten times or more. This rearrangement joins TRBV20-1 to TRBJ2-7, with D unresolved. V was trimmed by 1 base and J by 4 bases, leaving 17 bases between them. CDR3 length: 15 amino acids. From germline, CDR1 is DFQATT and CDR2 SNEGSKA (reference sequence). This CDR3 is CSARVWPGERYEQYF. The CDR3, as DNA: TGCAGTGCTAGAGTCTGGCCGGGCGAGAGATACGAGCAGTACTTC.

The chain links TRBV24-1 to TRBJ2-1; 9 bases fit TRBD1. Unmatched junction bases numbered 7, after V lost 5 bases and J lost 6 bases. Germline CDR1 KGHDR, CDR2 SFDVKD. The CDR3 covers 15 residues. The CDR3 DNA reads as TGTGCCACCAGTGGGCCGGGACAGGGCTCCAATGAGCAGTTCTTC. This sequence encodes CATSGPGQGSNEQFF.

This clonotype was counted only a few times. The CDR3 sequence: CASSEGGELNQPQHF. As DNA, the CDR3 is TGTGCCAGCAGCGAAGGGGGTGAGTTGAATCAGCCCCAGCATTTT. The chain employs TRBV9 and TRBJ1-5; tentatively, D is TRBD1 (6 bases). CDR1 is SGDLS, CDR2 YYNGEE, per germline. The CDR3 length is 15 residues. V lost 3 bases to trimming and J lost 4 bases, with 14 bases between them. The complete variable domain, with remaining parts taken from reference TRBV9 and TRBJ1-5, reads DSGVTQTPKHLITATGQRVTLRCSPRSGDLSVYWYQQSLDQGLQFLIQYYNGEERAKGNILERFSAQQFPDLHSELNLSSLELGDSALYFCASSEGGELNQPQHFGDGTRLSIL.

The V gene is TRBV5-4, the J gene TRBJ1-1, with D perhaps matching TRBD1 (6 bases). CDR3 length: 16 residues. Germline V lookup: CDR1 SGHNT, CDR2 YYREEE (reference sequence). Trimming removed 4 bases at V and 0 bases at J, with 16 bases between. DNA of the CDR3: TGTGCCAGCAGCCGGACAGTGCGGGGGGTGAACACTGAAGCTTTCTTT. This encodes CASSRTVRGVNTEAFF.

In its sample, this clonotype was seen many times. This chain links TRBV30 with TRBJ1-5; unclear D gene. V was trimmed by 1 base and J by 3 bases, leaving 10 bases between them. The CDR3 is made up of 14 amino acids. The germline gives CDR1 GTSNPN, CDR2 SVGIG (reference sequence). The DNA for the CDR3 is TGTGCCTGGAGTGGGTCACACCCCAATCAGCCCCAGCATTTT. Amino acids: CAWSGSHPNQPQHF. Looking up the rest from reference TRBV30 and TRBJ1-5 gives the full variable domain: SQTIHQWPATLVQPVGSPLSLECTVEGTSNPNLYWYRQAAGRGLQLLFYSVGIGQISSEVPQNLSASRPQDRQFILSSKKLLLSDSGFYLCAWSGSHPNQPQHFGDGTRLSIL.

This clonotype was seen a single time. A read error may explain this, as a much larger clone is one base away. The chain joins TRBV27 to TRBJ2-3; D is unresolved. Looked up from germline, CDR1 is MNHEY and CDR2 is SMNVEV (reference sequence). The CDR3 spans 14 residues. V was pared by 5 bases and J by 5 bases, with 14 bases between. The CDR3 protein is CASSQADGRDTQYF. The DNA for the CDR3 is TGTGCCAGCAGTCAAGCCGACGGACGAGATACGCAGTATTTT.

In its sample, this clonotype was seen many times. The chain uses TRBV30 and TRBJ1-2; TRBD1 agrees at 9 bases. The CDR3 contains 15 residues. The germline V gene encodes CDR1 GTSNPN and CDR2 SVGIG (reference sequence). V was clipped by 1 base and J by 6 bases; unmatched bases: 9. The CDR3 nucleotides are TGTGCCTGGAGTGGAGTAACGGACAGGGGACATGGCTACACCTTC. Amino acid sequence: CAWSGVTDRGHGYTF.

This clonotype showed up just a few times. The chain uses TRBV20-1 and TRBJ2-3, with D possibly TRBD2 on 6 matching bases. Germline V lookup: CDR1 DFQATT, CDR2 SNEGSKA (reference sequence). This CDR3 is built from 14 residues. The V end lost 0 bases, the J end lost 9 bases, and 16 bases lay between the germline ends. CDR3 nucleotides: TGCAGTGCTAGAGATCTAACTAGCAGTGGGACGCAGTATTTT. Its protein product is CSARDLTSSGTQYF.

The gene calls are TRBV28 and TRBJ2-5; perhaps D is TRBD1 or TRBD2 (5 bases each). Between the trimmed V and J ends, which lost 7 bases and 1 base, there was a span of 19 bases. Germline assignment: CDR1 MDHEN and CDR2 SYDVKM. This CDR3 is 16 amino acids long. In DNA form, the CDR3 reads TGTGCCAGCAACCCATATGCAGGGAGCACCCAAGAGACCCAGTACTTC. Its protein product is CASNPYAGSTQETQYF.

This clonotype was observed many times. This CDR3 is CSARDRQRNTEAFF. In DNA form, the CDR3 reads TGCAGTGCTAGAGATCGGCAGCGGAACACTGAAGCTTTCTTT. The chain combines TRBV20-1 with TRBJ1-1; D gene unclear. V lost 0 bases and J 1 base, leaving 9 bases between the germline ends. The CDR3 is 14 residues long. CDR1 DFQATT and CDR2 SNEGSKA come from the germline V gene (reference sequence).